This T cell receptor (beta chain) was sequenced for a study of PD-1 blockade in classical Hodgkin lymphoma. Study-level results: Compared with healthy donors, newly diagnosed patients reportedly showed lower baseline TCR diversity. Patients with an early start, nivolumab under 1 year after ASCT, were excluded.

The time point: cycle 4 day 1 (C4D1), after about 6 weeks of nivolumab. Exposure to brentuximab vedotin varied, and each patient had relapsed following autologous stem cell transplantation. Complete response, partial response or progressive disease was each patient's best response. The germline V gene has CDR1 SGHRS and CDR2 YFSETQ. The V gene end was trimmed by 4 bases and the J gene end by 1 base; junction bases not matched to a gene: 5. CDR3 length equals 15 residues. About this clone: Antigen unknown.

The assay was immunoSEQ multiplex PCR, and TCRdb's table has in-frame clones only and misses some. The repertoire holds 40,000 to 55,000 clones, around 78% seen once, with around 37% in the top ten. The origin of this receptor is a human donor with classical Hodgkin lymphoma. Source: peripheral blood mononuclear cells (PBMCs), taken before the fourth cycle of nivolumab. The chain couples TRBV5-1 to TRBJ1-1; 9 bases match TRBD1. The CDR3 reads CASSQPGQGNTEAFF. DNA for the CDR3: TGCGCCAGCAGCCAGCCGGGACAGGGGAACACTGAAGCTTTCTTT.